These 11 T cell receptor beta chains originate from one sample sequenced in a study of blood T cell repertoires in COVID-19. Clones were read by immunoSEQ multiplex PCR, and TCRdb kept only the in-frame ones, dropping some. The sample shows hundreds of thousands of clones, 83% of them seen only once. Sequenced input: peripheral blood. These receptors were obtained from a middle-aged woman with active or convalescent COVID-19.

The chain recombines TRBV30 with TRBJ1-2; 7 nucleotides match TRBD1. With V trimmed by 4 bases and J by 4 bases, 12 bases remained unmatched. This CDR3 comprises 15 residues. Germline V gives CDR1 GTSNPN, CDR2 SVGIG (reference sequence). CDR3 nucleotides: TGTGCCTGGAATGGAGGGGGCACATCTAGCTATGGCTACACCTTC. This translates into CAWNGGGTSSYGYTF.

V gene TRBV28 combines with J gene TRBJ1-6; 7 bases match TRBD1. Germline CDR1 MDHEN, CDR2 SYDVKM. The V gene end was trimmed by 9 bases and the J gene end by 4 bases; junction bases not matched to a gene: 6. This CDR3 spans 14 amino acids. In nucleotides, the CDR3 is TGTGCCAGTTCAGGGGGTCAATATAATTCACCCCTCCACTTT. Amino acid sequence: CASSGGQYNSPLHF.

CDR3 in amino acids: CASSLAPSGTSGIYEQYF. The CDR3 nucleotides are TGTGCCAGCAGCTTGGCCCCCTCCGGGACTAGCGGGATATACGAGCAGTACTTC. The rearrangement links TRBV5-4 to TRBJ2-7; 13 bases fit TRBD2. J was trimmed by 4 bases and V by 0 bases; bases with no gene match: 10. This CDR3 is 18 amino acids long. Germline CDR1 is SGHNT and CDR2 is YYREEE (reference sequence). Together with reference TRBV5-4 and TRBJ2-7, the CDR3 gives the full variable domain: ETGVTQSPTHLIKTRGQQVTLRCSSQSGHNTVSWYQQALGQGPQFIFQYYREEENGRGNFPPRFSGLQFPNYSSELNVNALELDDSALYLCASSLAPSGTSGIYEQYFGPGTRLTVT.

This chain joins TRBV12-3 or TRBV12-4 and TRBJ1-1; TRBD1 matches 7 bases. The V gene end was trimmed by 6 bases and the J gene end by 5 bases; junction bases not matched to a gene: 3. CDR3 length: 12 amino acids. CDR3 amino acids: CASRTGKTEAFF. DNA of the CDR3: TGTGCCAGCAGGACAGGGAAAACTGAAGCTTTCTTT.

The chain combines TRBV29-1 with TRBJ2-5; 7 positions agree with TRBD1. In germline, CDR1 is SQVTM, CDR2 ANQGSEA. The CDR3 runs to 14 residues. The V gene end was trimmed by 3 bases and the J gene end by 2 bases; junction bases not matched to a gene: 6. CDR3 loop: CSVEGTETQETQYF. Written as DNA, the CDR3 is TGCAGCGTTGAGGGGACAGAGACGCAAGAGACCCAGTACTTC.

This chain links TRBV18 with TRBJ2-5; TRBD2 aligns across 7 bases. The CDR3 is 16 amino acids. CDR1 is KGHSH and CDR2 is LQKENI in the germline V gene. J was trimmed by 0 bases and V by 3 bases; bases with no gene match: 7. CDR3: CASSPGGGSYQETQYF. The DNA of the CDR3 is TGTGCCAGCTCACCGGGTGGCGGGAGCTACCAAGAGACCCAGTACTTC.

This clone came up many times. This chain links TRBV27 with TRBJ2-2; perhaps TRBD2 as D (6 bases). The CDR3 runs to 18 residues. With 3 bases removed from V and 1 base from J, the gap between germline ends came to 18 bases. CDR1 and CDR2 (germline): MNHEY, SMNVEV (reference sequence). The CDR3 DNA reads TGTGCCAGCAGTTTCTCTATTCCCGGGACTCAGAACACCGGGGAGCTGTTTTTT. Translated: CASSFSIPGTQNTGELFF.

The rearrangement links TRBV25-1 to TRBJ1-1; D not certain. Germline V gene sequence: CDR1 MGHDK, CDR2 SYGVNS. The CDR3 contains 13 residues. V gave up 7 bases and J gave up 0 bases, with 9 bases separating them. CDR3 residues: CASTPEMNTEAFF. The DNA of the CDR3 is TGTGCCAGCACGCCCGAGATGAACACTGAAGCTTTCTTT.

The chain joins TRBV29-1 to TRBJ1-2, with 7 bases matching TRBD1. V lost 3 bases, J lost 6 bases, and 7 bases stayed unmatched. Germline CDR1 is SQVTM and CDR2 is ANQGSEA. The length of the CDR3 is 13 residues. Here the CDR3 DNA reads TGCAGCGTTGACGACAGGGTGTTAGATGGCTACACCTTC. It yields the protein CSVDDRVLDGYTF.

This sequence joins TRBV11-2 and TRBJ2-7, with a weak D call TRBD1 (6 bases). CDR1 and CDR2 from the germline V gene are SGHAT and FQNNGV. V lost 5 bases to trimming and J lost 1 base, with 12 bases between them. The length of the CDR3 is 14 residues. The CDR3 DNA follows: TGTGCCAGCAGCCATCGGACAGCATCCTACGAGCAGTACTTC. Protein sequence: CASSHRTASYEQYF. Full variable domain (outside the CDR3, taken from reference TRBV11-2 and TRBJ2-7): EAGVAQSPRYKIIEKRQSVAFWCNPISGHATLYWYQQILGQGPKLLIQFQNNGVVDDSQLPKDRFSAERLKGVDSTLKIQPAKLEDSAVYLCASSHRTASYEQYFGPGTRLTVT.

CDR3 sequence: CASGLGLAAYNEQFF. The CDR3 coding sequence is TGTGCTAGTGGTTTAGGACTAGCGGCTTACAATGAGCAGTTCTTC. The genes are TRBV12-5 and TRBJ2-1; the match to TRBD2 covers 10 bases. The CDR3 is made up of 15 amino acids. CDR1 and CDR2 from the germline V gene are LGHNT and FRNRAP. J gave up 4 bases and V 3 bases, and 3 bases lay outside the gene matches.